This entry features one T cell receptor (beta chain) sequence. Its antigen is undetermined. This sample was taken from a study of vaccination and CD4 T cells after COVID-19. The Oncomine TCR Beta short-read assay sequenced DNA from cultured CD4+ T cells. TCRdb reprocessed the PCR reads with MiXCR, giving one entry per CDR3 protein. The sample lists approximately 23,000 distinct CDR3 sequences, less than 35% occurring once. As to treatment: roughly ten-day PBMC culture with coronavirus spike peptide pools or control peptides (ViraFEST assay). Germline V gives CDR1 GTSNPN, CDR2 SVGIG (reference sequence). V gave up 5 bases and J gave up 4 bases, with 20 bases separating them. The CDR3 length is 15 residues.

The genes are TRBV30 and TRBJ1-1, with D possibly matching TRBD1 (5 bases). This clonotype was obtained from a human donor with COVID-19. Specimen: cultured CD4+ T cells from blood. The CDR3 loop is CAWGASGGGFTEAFF. CDR3 nucleotide sequence: TGTGCCTGGGGGGCATCGGGCGGCGGATTCACTGAAGCTTTCTTT.